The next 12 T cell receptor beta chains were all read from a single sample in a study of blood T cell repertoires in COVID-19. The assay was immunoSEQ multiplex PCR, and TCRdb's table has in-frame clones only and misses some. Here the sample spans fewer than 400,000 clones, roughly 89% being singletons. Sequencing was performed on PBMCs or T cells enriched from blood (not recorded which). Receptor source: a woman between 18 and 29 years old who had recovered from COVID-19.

The CDR3 spells CASSESHGTGVEKLFF. As DNA, the CDR3 is TGTGCCAGCAGTGAGTCCCACGGGACAGGGGTTGAAAAACTGTTTTTT. This chain uses TRBV2 with TRBJ1-4, with 10 nucleotides matching TRBD1. V was clipped by 3 bases and J by 7 bases; unmatched bases: 8. Germline assignment: CDR1 SNHLY and CDR2 FYNNEI. The CDR3 covers 16 residues.

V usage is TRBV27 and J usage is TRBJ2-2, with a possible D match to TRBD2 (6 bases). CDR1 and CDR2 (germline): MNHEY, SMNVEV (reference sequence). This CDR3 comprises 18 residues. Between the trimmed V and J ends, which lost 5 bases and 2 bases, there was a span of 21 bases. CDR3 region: CASSRLQRLGINTGELFF. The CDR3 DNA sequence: TGTGCCAGCAGTCGGCTCCAGAGACTAGGAATAAACACCGGGGAGCTGTTTTTT.

This CDR3 is CASRTPTGGNTEAFF. The CDR3 nucleotides are TGTGCCAGCAGGACACCGACAGGGGGTAACACTGAAGCTTTCTTT. This chain links TRBV6-5 with TRBJ1-1; 9 bases agree with TRBD1. The CDR3 spans 15 residues. Germline-derived CDR1 and CDR2 are MNHEY and SVGAGI. The V and J ends lost 6 bases and 2 bases, in that order; junction bases with no gene match: 7.

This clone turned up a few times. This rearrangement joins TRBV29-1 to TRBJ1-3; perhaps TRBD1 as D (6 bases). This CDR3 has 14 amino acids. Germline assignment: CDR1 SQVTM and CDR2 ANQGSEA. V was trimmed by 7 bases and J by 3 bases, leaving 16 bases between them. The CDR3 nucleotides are TGCAGCGCCTCAAACAGGGACATTGGAAACACCATATATTTT. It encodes CSASNRDIGNTIYF.

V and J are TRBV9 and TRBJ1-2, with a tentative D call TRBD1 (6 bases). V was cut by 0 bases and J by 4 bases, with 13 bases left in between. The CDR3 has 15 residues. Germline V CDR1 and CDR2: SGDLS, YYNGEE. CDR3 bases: TGTGCCAGCAGCGTAGCAGGGGATATTTTCTATGGCTACACCTTC. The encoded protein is CASSVAGDIFYGYTF.

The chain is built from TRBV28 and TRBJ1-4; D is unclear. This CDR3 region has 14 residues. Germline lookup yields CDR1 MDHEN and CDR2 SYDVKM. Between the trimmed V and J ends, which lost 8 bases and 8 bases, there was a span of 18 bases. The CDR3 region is CASLPPNRGEKLFF. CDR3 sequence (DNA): TGTGCCAGCTTACCTCCCAACCGAGGGGAAAAACTGTTTTTT.

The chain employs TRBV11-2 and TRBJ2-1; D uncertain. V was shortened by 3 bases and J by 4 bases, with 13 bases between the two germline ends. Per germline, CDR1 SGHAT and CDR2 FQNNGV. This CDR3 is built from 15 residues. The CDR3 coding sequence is TGTGCCAGCAGCTTGGAGTCGCGCCCTTACAATGAGCAGTTCTTC. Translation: CASSLESRPYNEQFF.

This chain's CDR3 is CASSLEGQLGYEQYF. CDR3 coding DNA: TGCGCCAGCAGCTTGGAGGGACAGCTAGGCTACGAGCAGTACTTC. The rearrangement uses TRBV5-1 and TRBJ2-7; 7 nucleotides align to TRBD1. This CDR3 is built from 15 residues. V shed 0 bases and J 3 bases; nucleotides not matched to a gene: 6. Germline V gene lookup returns CDR1 SGHRS and CDR2 YFSETQ.

CDR3 protein: CASSLVGGLASSYEQYF. DNA of the CDR3: TGTGCCAGCAGCTTAGTAGGGGGACTAGCGTCCTCCTACGAGCAGTACTTC. This rearrangement joins TRBV7-2 to TRBJ2-7, with TRBD2 matching 10 bases. The CDR3 is 17 amino acids. The J segment lost 0 bases and the V segment lost 1 base, leaving 6 bases of the junction unmatched. CDR1 and CDR2 (germline): SGHTA, FQGNSA.

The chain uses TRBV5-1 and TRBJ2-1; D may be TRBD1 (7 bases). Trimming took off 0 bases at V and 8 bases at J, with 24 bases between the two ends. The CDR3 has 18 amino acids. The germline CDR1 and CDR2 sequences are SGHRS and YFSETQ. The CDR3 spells CASSLAPIGGGDVYEQFF. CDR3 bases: TGCGCCAGCAGCTTGGCCCCGATTGGAGGGGGCGATGTCTATGAGCAGTTCTTC.

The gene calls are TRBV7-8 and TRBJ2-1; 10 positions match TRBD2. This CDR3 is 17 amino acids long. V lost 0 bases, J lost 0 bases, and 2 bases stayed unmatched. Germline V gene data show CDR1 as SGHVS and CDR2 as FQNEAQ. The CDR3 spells CASSLAGTSVSYNEQFF. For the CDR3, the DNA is TGTGCCAGCAGCTTAGCCGGGACTAGCGTCTCCTACAATGAGCAGTTCTTC. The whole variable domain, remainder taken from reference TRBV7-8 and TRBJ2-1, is GAGVSQSPRYKVAKRGQDVALRCDPISGHVSLFWYQQALGQGPEFLTYFQNEAQLDKSGLPSDRFFAERPEGSVSTLKIQRTQQEDSAVYLCASSLAGTSVSYNEQFFGPGTRLTVL.

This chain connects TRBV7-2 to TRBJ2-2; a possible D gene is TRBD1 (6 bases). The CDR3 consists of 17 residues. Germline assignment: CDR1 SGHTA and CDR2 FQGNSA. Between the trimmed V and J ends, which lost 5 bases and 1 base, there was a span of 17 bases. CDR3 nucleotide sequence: TGTGCCAGCAGCCTTCTCCTCCCGGGACAGAACACCGGGGAGCTGTTTTTT. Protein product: CASSLLLPGQNTGELFF.